This TCR beta chain was found in a study of T cell responses to AZD1222 COVID-19 vaccine. Using immunoSEQ multiplex PCR, the repertoire was profiled, and TCRdb retains in-frame clones only, with some absent. The sample has 150,000 to 200,000 clones, around 94% seen once. A note on this clone: Its antigen remains unidentified.

Regarding the study as a whole: Among AZD1222 vaccinees, only six or seven were seropositive at baseline.

This TCR derives from an adult in good health. Specimen: peripheral blood, collected on day 0 of AZD1222 vaccination.

In DNA, the CDR3 is TGTGCCAGCAGTACTACAGGGGAATACGAGCAGTACTTC. Translated, it gives CASSTTGEYEQYF. The chain carries TRBV2 and TRBJ2-7, with TRBD1 matching 7 bases. V was pared by 5 bases and J by 4 bases, with 5 bases of the junction left unmatched. The V gene's germline CDR1 is SNHLY and CDR2 FYNNEI. This CDR3 region has 13 residues. The full variable domain, completed using reference TRBV2 and TRBJ2-7, is EPEVTQTPSHQVTQMGQEVILRCVPISNHLYFYWYRQILGQKVEFLVSFYNNEISEKSEIFDDQFSVERPDGSNFTLKIRSTKLEDSAMYFCASSTTGEYEQYFGPGTRLTVT.